This entry lists 6 T cell receptor beta chains sequenced from one sample in a study of shared clonotypes between healthy human individuals. The method was immunoSEQ multiplex PCR; TCRdb's version includes in-frame clones alone and lacks a portion of them. The sample includes under 850,000 clones, 92% of them seen just once. Terminally differentiated effector memory CD45RA+ cells were excluded from the naive CD8 cells, which were CD45RO-negative and positively selected for CCR7. Specimen: naive CD8+ T cells sorted from blood. The origin of the receptors is a man aged 30 to 45 in good health.

The genes are TRBV11-2 and TRBJ1-2; D remains ambiguous. Trimming removed 1 base from V and 4 bases from J, with 4 bases in between. The germline gives CDR1 SGHAT, CDR2 FQNNGV. This CDR3 is built from 12 residues. The CDR3 loop is CASSLGGYGYTF. The CDR3 region has the DNA TGTGCCAGCAGCTTAGGAGGCTATGGCTACACCTTC.

The chain joins TRBV6-1 to TRBJ2-7; 9 bases agree with TRBD1. Germline V lookup: CDR1 MNHNS, CDR2 SASEGT. V lost 4 bases and J lost 5; bases outside the gene matches: 6. This CDR3 is 14 amino acids long. For the CDR3, the DNA is TGTGCCAGCAGTGTTTACCGGGACAGGGACGAGCAGTACTTC. Encoded protein: CASSVYRDRDEQYF.

V usage is TRBV4-1 and J usage is TRBJ2-3; TRBD2 matches at 7 bases. Trimming took 0 bases from V and 3 from J; bases not matched to a gene: 12. The CDR3 is made up of 18 amino acids. Germline CDR1 and CDR2: MGHRA and YSYEKL. CDR3 sequence (DNA): TGCGCCAGCAGCCAAGATCAGCCCCTAGCGGTATTAACAGATACGCAGTATTTT. Its protein product is CASSQDQPLAVLTDTQYF.

The gene calls are TRBV10-3 and TRBJ1-5, with a tentative D call TRBD1 (6 bases). The CDR3 consists of 16 residues. Trimming removed 2 bases at V and 5 bases at J, with 16 bases between. The germline gives CDR1 ENHRY, CDR2 SYGVKD. The CDR3 spells CAISEAGGGLYQPQHF. The CDR3 region has the DNA TGTGCCATCAGTGAGGCCGGGGGGGGGCTTTATCAGCCCCAGCATTTT.

The chain links TRBV2 to TRBJ2-5; 11 nucleotides agree with TRBD1. CDR3 length: 18 amino acids. Germline CDR1 SNHLY, CDR2 FYNNEI. J gave up 2 bases and V 4 bases, and 12 bases lay outside the gene matches. The CDR3 protein is CASSASGQGAGPQETQYF. CDR3 DNA sequence: TGTGCCAGCAGTGCTTCCGGACAGGGGGCTGGTCCGCAAGAGACCCAGTACTTC. The entire variable domain, with the rest obtained from reference TRBV2 and TRBJ2-5, is as follows: EPEVTQTPSHQVTQMGQEVILRCVPISNHLYFYWYRQILGQKVEFLVSFYNNEISEKSEIFDDQFSVERPDGSNFTLKIRSTKLEDSAMYFCASSASGQGAGPQETQYFGPGTRLLVL.

This chain uses TRBV28 with TRBJ2-7; TRBD2 might be the D (6 bases). The CDR3 has 14 amino acids. Germline assignment: CDR1 MDHEN and CDR2 SYDVKM. V lost 8 bases and J 7 bases, leaving 21 bases between the germline ends. CDR3 sequence reads: CASGGWSSASEQYF. CDR3 DNA: TGTGCCAGCGGAGGGTGGTCTTCGGCGTCTGAGCAGTACTTC. Supplemented by reference TRBV28 and TRBJ2-7, the full variable domain reads DVKVTQSSRYLVKRTGEKVFLECVQDMDHENMFWYRQDPGLGLRLIYFSYDVKMKEKGDIPEGYSVSREKKERFSLILESASTNQTSMYLCASGGWSSASEQYFGPGTRLTVT.